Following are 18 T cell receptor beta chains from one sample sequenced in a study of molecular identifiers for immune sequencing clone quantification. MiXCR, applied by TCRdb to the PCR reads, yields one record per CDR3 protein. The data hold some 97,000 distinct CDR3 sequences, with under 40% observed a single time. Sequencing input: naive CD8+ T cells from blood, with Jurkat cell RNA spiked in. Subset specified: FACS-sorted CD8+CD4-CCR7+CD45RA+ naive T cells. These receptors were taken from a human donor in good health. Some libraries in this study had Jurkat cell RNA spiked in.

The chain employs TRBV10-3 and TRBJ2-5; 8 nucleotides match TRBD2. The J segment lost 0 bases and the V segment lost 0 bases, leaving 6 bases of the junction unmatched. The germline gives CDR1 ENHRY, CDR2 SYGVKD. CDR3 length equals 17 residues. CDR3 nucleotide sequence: TGTGCCATCAGTGAGTCCAGCGGGAGTGCGTACCAAGAGACCCAGTACTTC. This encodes CAISESSGSAYQETQYF.

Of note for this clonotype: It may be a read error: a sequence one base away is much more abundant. CDR3 sequence (DNA): TGTGCCAGCAGATTGACTGAGGAGCAGTACTTC. Translating it yields CASRLTEEQYF. The rearrangement uses TRBV12-3 or TRBV12-4 and TRBJ2-7; D not resolved. V was clipped by 6 bases and J by 7 bases, with 10 bases between them. This CDR3 has 11 residues.

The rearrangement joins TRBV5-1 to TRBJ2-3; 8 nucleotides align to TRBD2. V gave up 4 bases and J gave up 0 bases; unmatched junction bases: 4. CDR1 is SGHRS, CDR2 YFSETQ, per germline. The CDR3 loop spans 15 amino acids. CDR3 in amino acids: CASSLIAGSTDTQYF. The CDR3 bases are TGCGCCAGCAGCCTAATAGCGGGGAGCACAGATACGCAGTATTTT. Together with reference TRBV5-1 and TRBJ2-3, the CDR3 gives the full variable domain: KAGVTQTPRYLIKTRGQQVTLSCSPISGHRSVSWYQQTPGQGLQFLFEYFSETQRNKGNFPGRFSGRQFSNSRSEMNVSTLELGDSALYLCASSLIAGSTDTQYFGPGTRLTVL.

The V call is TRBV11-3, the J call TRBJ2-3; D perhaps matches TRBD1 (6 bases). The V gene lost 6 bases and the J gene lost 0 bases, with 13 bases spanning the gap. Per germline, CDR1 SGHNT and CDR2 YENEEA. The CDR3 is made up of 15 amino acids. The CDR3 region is CASSIRGYSTDTQYF. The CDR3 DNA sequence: TGTGCCAGCAGTATCAGGGGCTATAGCACAGATACGCAGTATTTT.

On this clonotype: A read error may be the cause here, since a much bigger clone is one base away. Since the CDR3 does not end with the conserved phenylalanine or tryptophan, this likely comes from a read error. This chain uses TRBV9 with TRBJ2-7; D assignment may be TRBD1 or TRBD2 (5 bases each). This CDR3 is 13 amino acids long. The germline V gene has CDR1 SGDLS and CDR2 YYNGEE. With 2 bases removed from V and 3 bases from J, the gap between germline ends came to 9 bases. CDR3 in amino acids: CASSVGASYEQYI. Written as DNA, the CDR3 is TGTGCCAGCAGCGTCGGGGCCAGCTACGAGCAGTACATC.

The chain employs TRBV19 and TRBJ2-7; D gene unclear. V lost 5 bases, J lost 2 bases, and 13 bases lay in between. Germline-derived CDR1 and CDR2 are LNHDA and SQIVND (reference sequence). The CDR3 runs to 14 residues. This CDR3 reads CASSLPTPTYEQYF. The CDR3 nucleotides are TGTGCCAGTAGTCTACCGACACCGACCTACGAGCAGTACTTC.

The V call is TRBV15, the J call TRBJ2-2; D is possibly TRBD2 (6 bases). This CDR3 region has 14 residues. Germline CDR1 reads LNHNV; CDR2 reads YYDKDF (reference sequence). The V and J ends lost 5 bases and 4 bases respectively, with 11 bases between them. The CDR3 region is CATSSGEVTGELFF. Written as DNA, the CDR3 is TGTGCCACCAGCTCGGGAGAGGTCACCGGGGAGCTGTTTTTT.

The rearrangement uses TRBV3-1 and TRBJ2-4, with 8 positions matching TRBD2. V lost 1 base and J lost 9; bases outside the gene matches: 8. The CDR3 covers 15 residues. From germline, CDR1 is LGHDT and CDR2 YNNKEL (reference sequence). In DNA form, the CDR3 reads TGTGCCAGCAGCCAAGCCGGGGGGGGCGATCCCATTCAGTACTTC. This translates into CASSQAGGGDPIQYF.

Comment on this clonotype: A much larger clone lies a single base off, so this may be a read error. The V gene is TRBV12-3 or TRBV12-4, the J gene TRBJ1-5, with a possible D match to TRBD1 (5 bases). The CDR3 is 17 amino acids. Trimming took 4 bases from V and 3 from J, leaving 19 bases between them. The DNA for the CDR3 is TGTGCCAGCAGTTCCACAATCGGGGCATCCCACAATCAGCCCCAGCATTTT. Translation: CASSSTIGASHNQPQHF.

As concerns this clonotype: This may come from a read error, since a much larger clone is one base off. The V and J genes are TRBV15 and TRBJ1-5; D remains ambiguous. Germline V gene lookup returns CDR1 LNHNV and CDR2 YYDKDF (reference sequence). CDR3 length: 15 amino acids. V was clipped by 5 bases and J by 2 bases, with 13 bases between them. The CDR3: CATSSAVYGNQPQHF. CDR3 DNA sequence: TGTGCCACCAGCTCTGCGGTCTATGGCAATCAGCCCCAGCATTTT.

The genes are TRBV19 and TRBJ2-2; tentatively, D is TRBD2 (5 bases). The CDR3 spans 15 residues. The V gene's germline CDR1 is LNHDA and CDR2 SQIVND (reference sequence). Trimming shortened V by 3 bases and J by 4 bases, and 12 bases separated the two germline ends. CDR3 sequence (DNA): TGTGCCAGTAGTATTCTTCTAGCTGGCACCGGGGAGCTGTTTTTT. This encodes CASSILLAGTGELFF.

CDR3 residues: CASRGVSLPLGYEQFF. DNA of the CDR3: TGTGCCAGCAGGGGGGTTAGCCTCCCTCTCGGCTATGAGCAGTTCTTC. The chain employs TRBV7-2 and TRBJ2-1; either TRBD1 or TRBD2 may fit D (5 bases each). Germline-derived CDR1 and CDR2 are SGHTA and FQGNSA. This CDR3 comprises 16 residues. Trimming removed 6 bases at V and 8 bases at J, with 23 bases between.

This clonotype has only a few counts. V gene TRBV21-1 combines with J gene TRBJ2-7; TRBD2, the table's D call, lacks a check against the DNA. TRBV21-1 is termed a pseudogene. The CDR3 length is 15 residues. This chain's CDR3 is CASSKSTSGTHEQYF. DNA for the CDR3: TGTGCCAGCAGCAAATCAACTAGCGGGACCCACGAGCAGTACTTC.

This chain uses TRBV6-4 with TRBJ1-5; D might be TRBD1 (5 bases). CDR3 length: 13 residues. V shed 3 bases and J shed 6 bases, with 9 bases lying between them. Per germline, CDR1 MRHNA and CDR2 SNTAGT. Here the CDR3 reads CASSDFGGQPQHF. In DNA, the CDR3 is TGTGCCAGCAGTGATTTTGGGGGTCAGCCCCAGCATTTT.

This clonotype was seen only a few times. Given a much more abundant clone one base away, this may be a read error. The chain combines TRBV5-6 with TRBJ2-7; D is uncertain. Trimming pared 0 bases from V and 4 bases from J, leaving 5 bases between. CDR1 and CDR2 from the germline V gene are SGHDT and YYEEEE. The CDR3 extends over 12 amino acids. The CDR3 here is CASSLGRYEQYF. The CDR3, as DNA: TGTGCCAGCAGCTTGGGCAGGTACGAGCAGTACTTC.

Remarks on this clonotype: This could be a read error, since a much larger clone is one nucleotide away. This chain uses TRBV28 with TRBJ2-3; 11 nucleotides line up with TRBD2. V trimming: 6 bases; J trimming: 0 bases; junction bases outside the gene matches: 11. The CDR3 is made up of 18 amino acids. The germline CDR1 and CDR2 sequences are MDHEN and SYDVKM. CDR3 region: CASRLVLAGERSTDTQYF. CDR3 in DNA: TGTGCCAGCAGGTTAGTACTAGCGGGGGAGAGAAGCACAGATACGCAGTATTTT. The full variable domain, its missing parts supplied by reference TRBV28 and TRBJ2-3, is DVKVTQSSRYLVKRTGEKVFLECVQDMDHENMFWYRQDPGLGLRLIYFSYDVKMKEKGDIPEGYSVSREKKERFSLILESASTNQTSMYLCASRLVLAGERSTDTQYFGPGTRLTVL.

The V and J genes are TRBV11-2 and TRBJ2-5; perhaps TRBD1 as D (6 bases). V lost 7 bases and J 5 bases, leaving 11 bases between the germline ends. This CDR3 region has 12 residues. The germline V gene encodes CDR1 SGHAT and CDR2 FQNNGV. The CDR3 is CASTGVPETQYF. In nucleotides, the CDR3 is TGTGCCAGCACAGGGGTCCCCGAGACCCAGTACTTC.

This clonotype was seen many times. DNA for the CDR3: TGTGCCAGCAGACCCGTAGGGTCTAATGAAAAACTGTTTTTT. Protein: CASRPVGSNEKLFF. The chain combines TRBV2 with TRBJ1-4; D unclear. The germline V gene encodes CDR1 SNHLY and CDR2 FYNNEI. Trimming removed 6 bases at V and 3 bases at J, with 11 bases between. This CDR3 is 14 amino acids long.